One sample yielded the 14 T cell receptor beta chains listed below, sequenced in a study of cytomegalovirus exposure and HLA in healthy donors. In the PCR, 60 Vbeta and 13 Jbeta primers were used. This table comes from immunoSEQ multiplex PCR, and its TCRdb copy is limited to in-frame clones, with some not included. Of around 190,000 clones listed, approximately 86% are singletons. The specimen sequenced was PBMCs. These receptor sequences come from a boy aged 2 to 10 in good health and CMV-seronegative.

This chain links TRBV2 with TRBJ2-5, with D possibly TRBD2 on 5 matching bases. The germline gives CDR1 SNHLY, CDR2 FYNNEI. V lost 5 bases and J lost 2, with 24 bases in between. The CDR3 is 18 amino acids. The CDR3 loop reads CASSPKGRRTSKQETQYF. CDR3 in DNA: TGTGCCAGCAGTCCCAAAGGGCGGAGGACGTCGAAACAAGAGACCCAGTACTTC.

The rearrangement joins TRBV19 to TRBJ2-7; tentatively, D is TRBD2 (6 bases). Between the trimmed V and J ends, which lost 4 bases and 3 bases, there was a span of 16 bases. Germline lookup yields CDR1 LNHDA and CDR2 SQIVND (reference sequence). CDR3 size: 15 residues. The chain's CDR3 is CASSTSGGKGYEQYF. Written as DNA, the CDR3 is TGTGCCAGTAGTACCTCCGGGGGTAAGGGCTACGAGCAGTACTTC.

The V and J genes are TRBV5-1 and TRBJ2-1; tentatively, D is TRBD2 (7 bases). Trimming stripped 2 bases from V and 5 bases from J, with 14 bases between. Germline values: CDR1 SGHRS, CDR2 YFSETQ. The CDR3 loop spans 15 amino acids. The CDR3 DNA follows: TGCGCCAGCAGCTTAGAGGGGGGGCCCGACAATGAGCAGTTCTTC. This sequence encodes CASSLEGGPDNEQFF.

The chain joins TRBV5-6 to TRBJ1-1; TRBD1 is a possible D gene (5 bases). Germline CDR1 and CDR2: SGHDT and YYEEEE. V shed 0 bases and J shed 5 bases, with 17 bases lying between them. The CDR3 contains 16 residues. CDR3 nucleotide sequence: TGTGCCAGCAGCTTGGATCAGGGAAGATGGATGACTGAAGCTTTCTTT. Residues: CASSLDQGRWMTEAFF.

CDR3 in amino acids: CASSPGLEQFF. The CDR3, as DNA: TGTGCCAGCTCACCTGGCTTGGAGCAGTTCTTC. This chain joins TRBV18 and TRBJ2-1; D is ambiguous. Germline V CDR1 and CDR2: KGHSH, LQKENI. CDR3 length equals 11 residues. The germline V and J ends were trimmed by 3 bases and 10 bases, with 7 bases remaining between them.

The chain is built from TRBV18 and TRBJ1-1; a possible D gene is TRBD1 (6 bases). Germline assignment: CDR1 KGHSH and CDR2 LQKENI. The CDR3 has 13 amino acids. V was clipped by 8 bases and J by 1 base, with 11 bases between them. CDR3 DNA: TGTGCCAGCGGGCAGACAGGGAACACTGAAGCTTTCTTT. The encoded protein is CASGQTGNTEAFF. Full variable domain (rest looked up from reference TRBV18 and TRBJ1-1): NAGVMQNPRHLVRRRGQEARLRCSPMKGHSHVYWYRQLPEEGLKFMVYLQKENIIDESGMPKERFSAEFPKEGPSILRIQQVVRGDSAAYFCASGQTGNTEAFFGQGTRLTVV.

The J gene is TRBJ2-4, the V gene TRBV11-2, with D maybe TRBD1 (5 bases). Germline-derived CDR1 and CDR2 are SGHAT and FQNNGV. Trimming cost V 1 base and J 5 bases, with 12 bases left between them. The CDR3 contains 15 residues. CDR3 DNA sequence: TGTGCCAGCAGCTTAGGGCTGGGGCGCCAAAACATTCAGTACTTC. It yields the protein CASSLGLGRQNIQYF. Filled out from reference TRBV11-2 and TRBJ2-4, the complete variable domain reads EAGVAQSPRYKIIEKRQSVAFWCNPISGHATLYWYQQILGQGPKLLIQFQNNGVVDDSQLPKDRFSAERLKGVDSTLKIQPAKLEDSAVYLCASSLGLGRQNIQYFGAGTRLSVL.

V is TRBV7-7 and J is TRBJ2-5; tentatively, D is TRBD2 (7 bases). This CDR3 has 13 residues. The V end was cut by 2 bases, the J end by 9 bases, with 13 bases between. Germline V gene data show CDR1 as SSHAT and CDR2 as FNYEAQ (reference sequence). CDR3 DNA sequence: TGTGCCAGCAGCTTAAACCGGGGGGCGGCCCAGTACTTC. It is translated as CASSLNRGAAQYF. Full variable domain (rest looked up from reference TRBV7-7 and TRBJ2-5): GAGVSQSPRYKVTKRGQDVTLRCDPISSHATLYWYQQALGQGPEFLTYFNYEAQPDKSGLPSDRFSAERPEGSISTLTIQRTEQRDSAMYRCASSLNRGAAQYFGPGTRLLVL.

V is TRBV9 and J is TRBJ2-7; 9 nucleotides line up with TRBD2. Trimming took 2 bases from V and 3 from J; bases not matched to a gene: 3. Germline CDR1 reads SGDLS; CDR2 reads YYNGEE. CDR3 size: 14 residues. DNA of the CDR3: TGTGCCAGCAGCGTGGGGCGGGAGGGCTACGAGCAGTACTTC. Amino acids: CASSVGREGYEQYF.

This rearrangement joins TRBV19 to TRBJ1-2, with a tentative D call TRBD1 (6 bases). The CDR3 has 14 residues. The germline CDR1 and CDR2 sequences are LNHDA and SQIVND (reference sequence). With 3 bases removed from V and 5 bases from J, the gap between germline ends came to 13 bases. DNA for the CDR3: TGTGCCAGTAGTATTGGGCTACAGGGATATGGCTACACCTTC. Encoded protein: CASSIGLQGYGYTF. Full variable domain (rest looked up from reference TRBV19 and TRBJ1-2): DGGITQSPKYLFRKEGQNVTLSCEQNLNHDAMYWYRQDPGQGLRLIYYSQIVNDFQKGDIAEGYSVSREKKESFPLTVTSAQKNPTAFYLCASSIGLQGYGYTFGSGTRLTVV.

Here the CDR3 DNA reads TGCAGTGCTAGACAAGACATAACGCAGTATTTT. This translates into CSARQDITQYF. The chain employs TRBV20-1 and TRBJ2-3, with D hard to call. The germline gives CDR1 DFQATT, CDR2 SNEGSKA (reference sequence). V was trimmed by 2 bases and J by 9 bases, leaving 9 bases between them. This CDR3 has 11 amino acids.

V is TRBV7-2 and J is TRBJ2-4; TRBD2 matches at 7 bases. CDR1 SGHTA and CDR2 FQGNSA come from the germline V gene. Trimming took 5 bases from V and 3 from J; bases not matched to a gene: 10. This CDR3 spans 16 amino acids. The CDR3 nucleotides read TGTGCCAGCAGCCTGAGGGCTAGCGGATACAAAAACATTCAGTACTTC. Amino acid sequence: CASSLRASGYKNIQYF.

This chain connects TRBV5-1 to TRBJ2-3, with 14 bases matching TRBD2. The CDR3 length is 14 residues. The germline gives CDR1 SGHRS, CDR2 YFSETQ. Losses at the gene ends were 5 bases for V and 5 bases for J; bases not matched to a gene: 1. CDR3 bases: TGCGCCAGCAGGGGGACTAGCGGGGGAGATACGCAGTATTTT. Protein: CASRGTSGGDTQYF.

The chain employs TRBV4-2 and TRBJ1-3, with D unresolved. The germline CDR1 and CDR2 sequences are LGHNA and YNFKEQ. V lost 0 bases, J lost 3 bases, and 24 bases lay in between. The CDR3 length is 20 residues. The CDR3 DNA reads as TGTGCCAGCAGCCAAGATCGGGCGAGAGGGATGCTACCTTTTGGAAACACCATATATTTT. Amino acid sequence: CASSQDRARGMLPFGNTIYF.